This TCR beta chain was profiled in a study of T-cell memory formation after mild COVID-19 (dated by TCRdb to about 2021). For the wider study: Most TCR sequence clusters were specific to one of the two donors. T-cell clones expanding and contracting after mild COVID-19 in a couple of donors were tracked by longitudinal TCRalpha and TCRbeta repertoire sequencing. The cohort comprised two young, previously healthy adult volunteers, one female and one male.

General findings and caveats noted by the study authors: Some responding clones were detected in pre-infection memory, suggesting pre-existing cross-reactive memory T cells joined the SARS-CoV-2 response. Clones that contracted from day 15 to 85 showed balanced CD4/CD8 phenotypes, whereas a second wave of clones that expanded from day 15 to 37 leaned towards CD4+. The second-wave clones that peaked on day 37 were not confirmed to be SARS-CoV-2 specific. Only two mild cases were covered in the study, and larger cohorts including severe cases with pre-infection samples were considered necessary. Contracting CD4+ clones were found mainly in CM and EM memory subsets, while CD8+ clones were enriched in EMRA.

This clonotype was recorded a few times. What this receptor recognizes is not known. Base quality data are lacking; no much larger clone is found one base away. Ficoll-Paque density gradient centrifugation was used to isolate PBMCs. The germline V and J ends show losses of 8 bases and 3 bases respectively, and no gene match explains 9 bases of the junction. The germline V gene provides CDR1 MNHEY and CDR2 SVGAGI. CDR3 length: 14 amino acids, cysteine to phenylalanine. Kept here is only the CDR3 DNA, which spans 42 bases and is read in frame from base 1. TCRdb names Illumina NovaSeq 6000 as the instrument used. cDNA libraries for TCRalpha and TCRbeta were prepared by 5'RACE using constant-segment primers, with sample barcodes and unique molecular identifiers added. RNA was extracted from every sample with Trizol reagent. Libraries were amplified in two PCR steps, with a second sample barcode and Illumina TruSeq adapters added in the second step. Sequencing of the libraries was done on an Illumina NovaSeq, producing 2 x 150 bp paired-end reads. Processing in the source paper ran as follows. With migec v1.2.7, reads were demultiplexed and then collapsed into UMI-guided consensus sequences. With mixcr v2.1.11, UMI consensuses were aligned to TRA and TRB V and J templates and assembled into clonotypes. Clonotypes were classified as expanded or contracted when called significant by both edgeR and NoisET, with noise models trained on biological replicates. For edgeR calls, a false discovery rate-adjusted p below 0.01 and a log2 fold-change threshold of 1 were applied. As an exploratory analysis of dynamics, max-normalized trajectories of the 1000 most abundant clonotypes were examined by PCA with hierarchical clustering. Separately sequenced CD4+ and CD8+ repertoires were used to assign a CD4 or CD8 phenotype to each responding clone. Starting from the raw public reads, TCRdb applied fastp trimming at Q25, assembled clones with MiXCR and retained in-frame beta chains. Duplicate CDR3 protein sequences are folded into a single record with the most common DNA and genes. The V and J calls reflect TCRdb's pipeline rather than the authors' work. The sample table contains a few hundred thousand distinct CDR3 sequences; only one count was recorded for around 21% of them. The top ten clones comprise around 13% of the sample.

The sequencing input was PBMCs or a T cell subset sorted from them (not recorded which). The rearrangement joined TRBV6-5 to TRBJ2-7, with TRBD1 matching 8 junction bases. The TCR originated in an adult woman who had mild COVID-19 (a few samples of this study predate the infection). The sample titles of this study are shuffled in the database, so cell type and time point are left out; the donor was told from shared clones. The CDR3 protein sequence reads: CASDNNGQGYEQYF. The DNA sequence reads TGTGCCAGCGACAATAACGGACAGGGCTACGAGCAGTACTTC.